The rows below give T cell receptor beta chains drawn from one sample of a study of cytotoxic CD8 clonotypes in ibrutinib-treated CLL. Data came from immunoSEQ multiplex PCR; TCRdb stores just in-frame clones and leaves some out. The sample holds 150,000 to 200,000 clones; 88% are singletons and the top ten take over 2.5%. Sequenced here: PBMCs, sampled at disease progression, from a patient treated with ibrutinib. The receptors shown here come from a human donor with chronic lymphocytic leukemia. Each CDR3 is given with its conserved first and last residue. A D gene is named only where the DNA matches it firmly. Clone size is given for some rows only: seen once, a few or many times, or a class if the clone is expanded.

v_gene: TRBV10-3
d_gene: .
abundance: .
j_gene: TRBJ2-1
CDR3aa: CATSLDAYNEQFF
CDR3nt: TGTGCCACCTCACTAGACGCATACAATGAGCAGTTCTTC

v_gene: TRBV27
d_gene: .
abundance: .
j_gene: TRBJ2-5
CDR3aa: CASSLKGRETQYF
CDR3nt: TGTGCCAGCAGTTTAAAGGGGCGAGAGACCCAGTACTTC

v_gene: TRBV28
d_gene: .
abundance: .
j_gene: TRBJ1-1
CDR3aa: CASRRLNTEAFF
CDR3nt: TGTGCCAGCAGGAGGCTGAACACTGAAGCTTTCTTT

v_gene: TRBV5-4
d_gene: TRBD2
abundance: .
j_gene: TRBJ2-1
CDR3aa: CASATSGVYNEQFF
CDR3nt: TGTGCCAGCGCGACTAGCGGGGTTTACAATGAGCAGTTCTTC

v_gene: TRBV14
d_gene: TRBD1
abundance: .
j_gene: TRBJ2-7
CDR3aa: CASSPTGNYEQYF
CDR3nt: TGTGCCAGCAGCCCGACAGGGAACTACGAGCAGTACTTC

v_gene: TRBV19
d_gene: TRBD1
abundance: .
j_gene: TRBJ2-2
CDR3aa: CASSLEQGLVIGTGELFF
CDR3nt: TGTGCCAGTAGTCTCGAACAGGGGTTGGTTATCGGCACCGGGGAGCTGTTTTTT

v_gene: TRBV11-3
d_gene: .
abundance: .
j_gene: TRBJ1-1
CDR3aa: CASRRSGDTEAFF
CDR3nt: TGTGCCAGCAGACGTTCCGGGGACACTGAAGCTTTCTTT

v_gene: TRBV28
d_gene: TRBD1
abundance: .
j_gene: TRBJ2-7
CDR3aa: CASTPDRVRVYEQYF
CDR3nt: TGTGCCAGCACCCCCGACAGGGTCCGGGTATACGAGCAGTACTTC

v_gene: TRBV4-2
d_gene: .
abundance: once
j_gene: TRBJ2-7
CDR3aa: CASSQERLGYEQYF
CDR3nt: TGTGCCAGCAGCCAAGAGCGGTTGGGATACGAGCAGTACTTC

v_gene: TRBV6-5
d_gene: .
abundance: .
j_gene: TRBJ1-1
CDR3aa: CASSYGQPTEAFF
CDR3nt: TGTGCCAGCAGTTACGGGCAGCCCACTGAAGCTTTCTTT

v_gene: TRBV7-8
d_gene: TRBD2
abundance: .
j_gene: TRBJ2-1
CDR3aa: CASSQLAGEINEQFF
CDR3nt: TGTGCCAGCAGCCAACTCGCGGGAGAAATCAATGAGCAGTTCTTC

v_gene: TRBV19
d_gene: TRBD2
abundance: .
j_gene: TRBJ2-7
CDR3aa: CASSITSGPYEQYF
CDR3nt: TGTGCCAGTAGTATCACTAGCGGCCCCTACGAGCAGTACTTC

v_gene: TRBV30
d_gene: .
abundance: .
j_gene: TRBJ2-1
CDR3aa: CASREGSYNEQFF
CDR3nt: TGTGCCTCCAGGGAAGGCTCCTACAATGAGCAGTTCTTC

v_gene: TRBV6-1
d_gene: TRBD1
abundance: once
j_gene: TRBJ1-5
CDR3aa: CASSETSGGGQPQHF
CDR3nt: TGTGCCAGCAGTGAAACCTCAGGGGGCGGTCAGCCCCAGCATTTT

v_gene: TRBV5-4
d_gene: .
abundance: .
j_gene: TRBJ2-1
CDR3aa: CAFSADNYNEQFF
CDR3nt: TGTGCCTTCAGTGCGGACAACTACAATGAGCAGTTCTTC

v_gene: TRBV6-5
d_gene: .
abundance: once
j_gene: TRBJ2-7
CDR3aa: CASSYSSTTNYEQYF
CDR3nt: TGTGCCAGCAGTTACTCCTCGACTACCAACTACGAGCAGTACTTC

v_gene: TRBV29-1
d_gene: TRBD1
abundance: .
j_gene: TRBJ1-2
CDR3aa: CSVQGGQGSYGYTF
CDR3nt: TGCAGCGTGCAGGGGGGACAGGGAAGCTATGGCTACACCTTC

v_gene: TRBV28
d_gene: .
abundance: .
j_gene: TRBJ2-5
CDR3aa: CASSNDAYREETQYF
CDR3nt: TGTGCCAGCAGTAACGACGCTTACAGAGAAGAGACCCAGTACTTC

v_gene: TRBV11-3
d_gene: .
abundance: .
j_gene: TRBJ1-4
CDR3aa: CASSMTGTRLATNEKLFF
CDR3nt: TGTGCCAGCAGCATGACAGGAACAAGACTTGCAACTAATGAAAAACTGTTTTTT

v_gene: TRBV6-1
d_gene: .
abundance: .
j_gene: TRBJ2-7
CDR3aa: CASSENPSMDVSYEQYF
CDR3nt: TGTGCCAGCAGTGAGAACCCCAGTATGGACGTATCCTACGAGCAGTACTTC

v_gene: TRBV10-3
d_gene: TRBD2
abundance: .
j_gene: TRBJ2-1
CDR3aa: CAISEAGGRSYNEQFF
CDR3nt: TGTGCCATCAGTGAAGCGGGGGGGCGGTCCTACAATGAGCAGTTCTTC

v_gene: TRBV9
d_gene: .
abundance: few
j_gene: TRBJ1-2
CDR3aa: CASSSAGDNYGYTF
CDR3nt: TGTGCCAGCAGCTCGGCCGGAGATAACTATGGCTACACCTTC